This TCR beta chain was identified during a study of blood T cells in healthy people across ages. Notes on the study in general: Older age coincided with a roughly linear decline in TCR beta diversity per million T cells. In the absence of known donor CMV status, changes in expanded clonotypes were possibly confounded. From one million sequenced T cells, diversity estimates were lower bounds.

Trimming stripped 6 bases from V and 11 bases from J, with 25 bases between. The CDR3 runs 15 residues. Per the germline V gene, CDR1 is MNHEY and CDR2 is SVGEGT. Concerning this clonotype itself: Antigen specificity is unknown.

Then a second PCR, running roughly 7 to 11 cycles, was carried out with a sample-barcoded 5' primer and a J-beta primer mix. TCRdb re-called the 5' RACE reads with MiXCR, one entry per CDR3 protein. The repertoire consists of more than 800,000 distinct CDR3 sequences, with around 43% occurring once and the leading ten covering approximately 20%. The chain uses TRBV6-2 or TRBV6-3 and TRBJ2-5, with D perhaps TRBD1 or TRBD2 (6 bases each). This TCR came from an older woman in good health. The specimen sequenced was blood. The chain's CDR3 is CASRPGLLGDNEQYF. CDR3 DNA: TGTGCCAGCAGACCGGGACTCCTGGGGGACAATGAGCAGTACTTC.